This TCR beta chain stems from a study of CD8 T cells in Susac syndrome. Study conclusions and caveats: The study recognized that the number of individuals in its TCR sequencing and HLA analysis was relatively small.

The CDR3 runs 16 residues. Trimming pared 4 bases from V and 1 base from J, leaving 17 bases between. Per germline, CDR1 SGHKS and CDR2 YYEKEE (reference sequence). CD8+ and CD4+ T cells circulating in blood were sequenced for TCR beta. Controls were age- and sex-matched healthy donors. Random hexamers were used to reverse transcribe the RNA input (about 0.5 to 1 ug). One entry per CDR3 protein results from TCRdb running MiXCR on the immunoSEQ multiplex PCR reads. Of 110,000 or so distinct CDR3 sequences detected, 85% to 95% appear once; the ten largest clones hold approximately 0.12%. For this clonotype: Its matching antigen is unknown.

Sequenced input: CD8+ T cells from PBMCs. This chain joins TRBV5-5 and TRBJ1-1, with D possibly being TRBD1 (5 bases). The receptor comes from a human donor in good health. The CDR3 nucleotides read TGTGCCAGCAGCCCATCCGCGACAGCATGGAACACTGAAGCTTTCTTT. Protein: CASSPSATAWNTEAFF.